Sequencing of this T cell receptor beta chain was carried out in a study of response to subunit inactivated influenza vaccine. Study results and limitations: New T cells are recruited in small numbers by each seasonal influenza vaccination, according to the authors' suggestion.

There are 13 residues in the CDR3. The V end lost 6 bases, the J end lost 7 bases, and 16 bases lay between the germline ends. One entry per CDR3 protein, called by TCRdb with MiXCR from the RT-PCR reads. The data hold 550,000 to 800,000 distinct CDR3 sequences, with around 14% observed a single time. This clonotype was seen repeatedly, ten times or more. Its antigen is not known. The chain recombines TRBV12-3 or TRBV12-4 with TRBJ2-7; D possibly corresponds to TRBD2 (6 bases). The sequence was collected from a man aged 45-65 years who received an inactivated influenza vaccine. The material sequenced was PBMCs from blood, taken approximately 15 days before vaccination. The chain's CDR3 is CASSLGPGGEQYF. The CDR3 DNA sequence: TGTGCCAGCAGCCTCGGCCCCGGGGGAGAGCAGTACTTC.